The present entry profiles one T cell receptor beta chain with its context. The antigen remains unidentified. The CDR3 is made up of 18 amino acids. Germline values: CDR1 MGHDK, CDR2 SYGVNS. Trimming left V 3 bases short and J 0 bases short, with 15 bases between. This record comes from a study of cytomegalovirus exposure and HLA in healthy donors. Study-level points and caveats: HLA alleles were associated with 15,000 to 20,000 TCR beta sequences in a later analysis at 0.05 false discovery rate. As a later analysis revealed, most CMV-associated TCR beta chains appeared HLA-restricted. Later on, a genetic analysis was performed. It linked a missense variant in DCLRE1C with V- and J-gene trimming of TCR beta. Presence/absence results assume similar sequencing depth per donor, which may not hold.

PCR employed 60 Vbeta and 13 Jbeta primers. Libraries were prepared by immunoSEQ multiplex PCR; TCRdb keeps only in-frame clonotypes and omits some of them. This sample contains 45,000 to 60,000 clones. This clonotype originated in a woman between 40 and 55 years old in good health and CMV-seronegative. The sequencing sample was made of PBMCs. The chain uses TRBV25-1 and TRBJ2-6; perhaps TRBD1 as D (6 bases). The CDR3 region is CASSDNLGASSGANVLTF. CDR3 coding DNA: TGTGCCAGCAGTGACAATTTGGGGGCTTCCTCTGGGGCCAACGTCCTGACTTTC.